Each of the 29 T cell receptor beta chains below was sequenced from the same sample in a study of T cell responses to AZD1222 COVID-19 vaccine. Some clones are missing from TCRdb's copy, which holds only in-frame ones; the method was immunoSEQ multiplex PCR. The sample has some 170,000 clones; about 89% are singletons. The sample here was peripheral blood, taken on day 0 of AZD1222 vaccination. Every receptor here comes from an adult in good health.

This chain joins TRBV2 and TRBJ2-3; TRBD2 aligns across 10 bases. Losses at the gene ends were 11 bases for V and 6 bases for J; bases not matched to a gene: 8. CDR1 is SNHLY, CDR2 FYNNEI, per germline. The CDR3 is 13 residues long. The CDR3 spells CAGERGGQDTQYF. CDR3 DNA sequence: TGTGCCGGAGAGCGGGGGGGCCAGGATACGCAGTATTTT.

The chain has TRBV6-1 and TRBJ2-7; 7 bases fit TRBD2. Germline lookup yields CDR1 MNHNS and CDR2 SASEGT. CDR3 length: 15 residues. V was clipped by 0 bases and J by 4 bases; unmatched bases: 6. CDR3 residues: CASSEAPTGGYEQYF. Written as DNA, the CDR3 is TGTGCCAGCAGTGAAGCGCCTACCGGGGGGTACGAGCAGTACTTC.

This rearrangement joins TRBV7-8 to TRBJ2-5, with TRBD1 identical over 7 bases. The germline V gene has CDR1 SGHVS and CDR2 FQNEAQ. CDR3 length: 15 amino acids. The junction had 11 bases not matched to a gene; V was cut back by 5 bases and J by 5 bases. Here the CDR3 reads CASSDPTGSRETQYF. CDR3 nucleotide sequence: TGTGCCAGCAGCGACCCGACAGGGTCAAGGGAGACCCAGTACTTC.

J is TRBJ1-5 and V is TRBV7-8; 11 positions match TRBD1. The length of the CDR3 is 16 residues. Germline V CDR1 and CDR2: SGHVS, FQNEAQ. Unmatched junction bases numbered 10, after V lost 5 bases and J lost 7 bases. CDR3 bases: TGTGCCAGCAGCCCCAAAGGGACAGGGGGTTGGCAGCCCCAGCATTTT. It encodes CASSPKGTGGWQPQHF.

This CDR3 is CASSFGTSNTEAFF. CDR3 nucleotide sequence: TGCGCCAGCAGTTTCGGGACATCGAACACTGAAGCTTTCTTT. The genes are TRBV5-1 and TRBJ1-1; maybe TRBD1 (6 bases). The CDR3 is 14 residues long. V was clipped by 5 bases and J by 1 base, with 12 bases between them. Germline V gene data show CDR1 as SGHRS and CDR2 as YFSETQ.

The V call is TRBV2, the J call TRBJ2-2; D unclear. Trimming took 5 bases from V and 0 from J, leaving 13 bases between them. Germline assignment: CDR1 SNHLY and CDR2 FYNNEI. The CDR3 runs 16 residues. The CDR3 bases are TGTGCCAGCAGTCGGATCGATACTGCGAACACCGGGGAGCTGTTTTTT. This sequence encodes CASSRIDTANTGELFF.

CDR3 amino acids: CASSQDAGVGTDTQYF. The CDR3 bases are TGTGCCAGCAGCCAAGATGCCGGGGTTGGCACAGATACGCAGTATTTT. The chain combines TRBV3-1 (or the pseudogene TRBV3-2) with TRBJ2-3; D is possibly TRBD2 (5 bases). The V end was cut by 0 bases, the J end by 1 base, with 11 bases between. CDR3 size: 16 residues. Germline V gene sequence: CDR1 LGHDT, CDR2 YNNKEL (reference sequence).

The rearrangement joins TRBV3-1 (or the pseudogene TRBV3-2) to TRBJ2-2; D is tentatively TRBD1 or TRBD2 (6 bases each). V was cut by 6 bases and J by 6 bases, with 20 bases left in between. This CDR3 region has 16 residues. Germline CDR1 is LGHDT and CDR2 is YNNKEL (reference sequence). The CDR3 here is CASRNNRGVSPGELFF. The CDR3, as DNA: TGTGCCAGCAGGAATAATAGGGGGGTCTCCCCCGGGGAGCTGTTTTTT.

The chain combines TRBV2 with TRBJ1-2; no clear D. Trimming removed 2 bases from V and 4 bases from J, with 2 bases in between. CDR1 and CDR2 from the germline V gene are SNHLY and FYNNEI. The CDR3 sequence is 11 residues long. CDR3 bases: TGTGCCAGCAGTGAAAGCTATGGCTACACCTTC. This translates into CASSESYGYTF. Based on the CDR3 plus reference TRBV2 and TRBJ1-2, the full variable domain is EPEVTQTPSHQVTQMGQEVILRCVPISNHLYFYWYRQILGQKVEFLVSFYNNEISEKSEIFDDQFSVERPDGSNFTLKIRSTKLEDSAMYFCASSESYGYTFGSGTRLTVV.

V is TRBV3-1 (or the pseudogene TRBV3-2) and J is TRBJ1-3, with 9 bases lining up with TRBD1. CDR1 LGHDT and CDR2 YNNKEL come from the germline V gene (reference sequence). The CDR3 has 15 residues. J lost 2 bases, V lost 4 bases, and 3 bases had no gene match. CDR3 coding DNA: TGTGCCAGCAGCCCTAACAGGGGGCCTGGAAACACCATATATTTT. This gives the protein CASSPNRGPGNTIYF.

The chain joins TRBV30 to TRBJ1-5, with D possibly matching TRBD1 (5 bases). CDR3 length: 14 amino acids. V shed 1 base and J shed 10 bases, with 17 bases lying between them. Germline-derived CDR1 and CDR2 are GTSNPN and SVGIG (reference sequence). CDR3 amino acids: CAWSGTYDGKPQHF. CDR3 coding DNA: TGTGCCTGGAGTGGGACATACGACGGGAAACCCCAGCATTTT. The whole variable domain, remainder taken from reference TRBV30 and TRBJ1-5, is SQTIHQWPATLVQPVGSPLSLECTVEGTSNPNLYWYRQAAGRGLQLLFYSVGIGQISSEVPQNLSASRPQDRQFILSSKKLLLSDSGFYLCAWSGTYDGKPQHFGDGTRLSIL.

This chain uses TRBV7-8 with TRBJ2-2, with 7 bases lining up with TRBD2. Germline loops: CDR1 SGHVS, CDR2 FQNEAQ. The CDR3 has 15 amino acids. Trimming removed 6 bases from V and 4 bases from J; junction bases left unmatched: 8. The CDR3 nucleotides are TGTGCCAGCAGACTCCGGGACTATGTCACCGGGGAGCTGTTTTTT. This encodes CASRLRDYVTGELFF.

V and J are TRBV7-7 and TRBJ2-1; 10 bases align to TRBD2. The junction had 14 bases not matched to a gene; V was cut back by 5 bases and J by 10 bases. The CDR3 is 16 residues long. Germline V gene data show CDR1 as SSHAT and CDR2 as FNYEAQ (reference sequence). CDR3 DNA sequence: TGTGCCAGCAGCCGCCAGGGTAGCGGGGGGCTTACCGAGCAGTTCTTC. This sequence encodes CASSRQGSGGLTEQFF.

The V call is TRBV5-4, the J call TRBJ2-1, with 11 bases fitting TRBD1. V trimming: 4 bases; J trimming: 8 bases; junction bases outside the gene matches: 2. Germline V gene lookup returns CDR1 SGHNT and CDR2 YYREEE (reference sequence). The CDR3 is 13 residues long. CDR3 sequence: CASSPDRGHEQFF. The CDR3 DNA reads TGTGCCAGCAGCCCGGACAGGGGGCATGAGCAGTTCTTC.

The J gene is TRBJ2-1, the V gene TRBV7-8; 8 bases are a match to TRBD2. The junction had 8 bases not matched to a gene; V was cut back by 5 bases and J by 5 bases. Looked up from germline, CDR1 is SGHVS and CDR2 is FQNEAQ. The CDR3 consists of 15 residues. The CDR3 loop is CASSLRGLGDNEQFF. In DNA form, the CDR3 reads TGTGCCAGCAGCCTGAGGGGACTAGGAGACAATGAGCAGTTCTTC. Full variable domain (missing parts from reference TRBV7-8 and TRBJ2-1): GAGVSQSPRYKVAKRGQDVALRCDPISGHVSLFWYQQALGQGPEFLTYFQNEAQLDKSGLPSDRFFAERPEGSVSTLKIQRTQQEDSAVYLCASSLRGLGDNEQFFGPGTRLTVL.

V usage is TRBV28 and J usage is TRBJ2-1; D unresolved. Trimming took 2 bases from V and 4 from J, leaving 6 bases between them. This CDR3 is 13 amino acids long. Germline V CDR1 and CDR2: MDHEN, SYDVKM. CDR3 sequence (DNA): TGTGCCAGCAGTTTAGCCTCGTACAATGAGCAGTTCTTC. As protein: CASSLASYNEQFF.

CDR3 region: CASRTGTPWNQPQHF. The CDR3 bases are TGTGCCAGTAGAACCGGGACACCCTGGAATCAGCCCCAGCATTTT. The chain has TRBV19 and TRBJ1-5, with D tentatively TRBD1 (6 bases). V lost 6 bases and J 4 bases, leaving 16 bases between the germline ends. The CDR3 consists of 15 residues. CDR1 and CDR2 (germline): LNHDA, SQIVND (reference sequence).

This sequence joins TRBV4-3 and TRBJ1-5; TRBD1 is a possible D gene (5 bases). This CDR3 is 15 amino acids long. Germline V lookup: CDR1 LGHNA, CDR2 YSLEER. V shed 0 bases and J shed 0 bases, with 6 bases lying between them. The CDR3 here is CASSQDRASNQPQHF. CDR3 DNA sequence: TGCGCCAGCAGCCAAGACAGGGCTAGCAATCAGCCCCAGCATTTT.

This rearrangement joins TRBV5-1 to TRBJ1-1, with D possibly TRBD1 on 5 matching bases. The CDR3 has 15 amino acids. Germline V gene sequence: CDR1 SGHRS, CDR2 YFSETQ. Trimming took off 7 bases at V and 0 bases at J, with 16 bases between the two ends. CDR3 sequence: CASAPAGTMNTEAFF. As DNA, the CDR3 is TGCGCCAGCGCCCCCGCGGGGACCATGAACACTGAAGCTTTCTTT.

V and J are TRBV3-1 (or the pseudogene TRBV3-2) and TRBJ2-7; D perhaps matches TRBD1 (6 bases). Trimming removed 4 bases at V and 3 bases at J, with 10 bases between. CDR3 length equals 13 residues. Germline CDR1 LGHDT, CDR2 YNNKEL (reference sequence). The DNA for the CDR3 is TGTGCCAGCAGCCGACAACAGGGCTACGAGCAGTACTTC. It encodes CASSRQQGYEQYF.

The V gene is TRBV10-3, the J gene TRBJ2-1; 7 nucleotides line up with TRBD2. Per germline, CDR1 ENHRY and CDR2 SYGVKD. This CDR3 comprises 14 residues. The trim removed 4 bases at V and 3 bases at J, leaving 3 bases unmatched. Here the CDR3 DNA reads TGTGCCATCAGTGGCCTAGCGGTCTACAATGAGCAGTTCTTC. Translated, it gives CAISGLAVYNEQFF.

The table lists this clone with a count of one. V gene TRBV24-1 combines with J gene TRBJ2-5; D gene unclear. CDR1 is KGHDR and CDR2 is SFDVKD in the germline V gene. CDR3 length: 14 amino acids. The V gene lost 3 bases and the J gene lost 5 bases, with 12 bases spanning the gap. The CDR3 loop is CATSDVGRRETQYF. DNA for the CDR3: TGTGCCACCAGTGATGTAGGGCGTCGGGAGACCCAGTACTTC.

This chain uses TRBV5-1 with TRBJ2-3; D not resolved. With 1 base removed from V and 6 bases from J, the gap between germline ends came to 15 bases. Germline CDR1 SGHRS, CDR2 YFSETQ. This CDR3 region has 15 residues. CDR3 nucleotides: TGCGCCAGCAGCTTGATCAGCGCCGGGCCCGATACGCAGTATTTT. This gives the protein CASSLISAGPDTQYF.

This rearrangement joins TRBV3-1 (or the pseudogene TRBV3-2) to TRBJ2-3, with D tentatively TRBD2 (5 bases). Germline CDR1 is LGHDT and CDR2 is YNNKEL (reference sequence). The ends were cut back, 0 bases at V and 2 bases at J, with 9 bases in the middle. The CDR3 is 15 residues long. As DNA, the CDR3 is TGTGCCAGCAGCCAAGAAAGCGGATACACAGATACGCAGTATTTT. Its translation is CASSQESGYTDTQYF.

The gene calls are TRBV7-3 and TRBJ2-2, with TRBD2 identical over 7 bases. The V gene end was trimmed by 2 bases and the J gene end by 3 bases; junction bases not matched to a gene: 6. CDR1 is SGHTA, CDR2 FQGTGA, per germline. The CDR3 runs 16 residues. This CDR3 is CASSLHGGRDTGELFF. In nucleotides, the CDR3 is TGTGCCAGCAGCTTACATGGCGGGAGAGACACCGGGGAGCTGTTTTTT.

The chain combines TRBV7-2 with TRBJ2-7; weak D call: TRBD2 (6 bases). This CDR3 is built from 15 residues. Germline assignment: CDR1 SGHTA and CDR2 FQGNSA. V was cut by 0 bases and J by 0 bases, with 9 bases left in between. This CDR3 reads CASSLAGGHSYEQYF. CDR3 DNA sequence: TGTGCCAGCAGCTTAGCGGGAGGCCACTCCTACGAGCAGTACTTC.

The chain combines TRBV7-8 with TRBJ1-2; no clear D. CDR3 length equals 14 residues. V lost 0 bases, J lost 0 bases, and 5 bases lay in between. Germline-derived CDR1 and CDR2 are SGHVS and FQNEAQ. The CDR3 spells CASSLAETNYGYTF. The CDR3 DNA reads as TGTGCCAGCAGCTTAGCGGAAACTAACTATGGCTACACCTTC.

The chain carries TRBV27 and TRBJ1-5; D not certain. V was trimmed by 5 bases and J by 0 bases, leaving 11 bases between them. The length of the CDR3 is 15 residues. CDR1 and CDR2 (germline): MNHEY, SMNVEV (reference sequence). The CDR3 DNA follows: TGTGCCAGCAGTCCCGCTTGGAATAGCAATCAGCCCCAGCATTTT. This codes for CASSPAWNSNQPQHF.

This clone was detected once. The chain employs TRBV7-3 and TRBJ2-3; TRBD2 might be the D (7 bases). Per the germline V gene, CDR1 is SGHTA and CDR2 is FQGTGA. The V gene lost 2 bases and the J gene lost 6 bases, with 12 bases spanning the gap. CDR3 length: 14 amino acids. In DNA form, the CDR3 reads TGTGCCAGCAGCTTACGCTCGGGGGGCGATACGCAGTATTTT. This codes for CASSLRSGGDTQYF.